The 5 T cell receptor beta chains in this list originate from one sample, sequenced in a study of breast tumors, draining lymph nodes, adjacent tissues. Axillary draining lymph nodes of breast cancer patients supplied the node samples. TCRdb processed the multiplex PCR reads anew with MiXCR; each CDR3 protein has one entry. This sample has 150,000 to 200,000 distinct CDR3 sequences; 25% to 40% occur once, and the top ten carry less than 4%. The specimen was axillary lymph node tissue. Receptor source: a female donor with breast cancer. Some clones in this sample may be carry-over from other donors' samples.

In this sample, this clonotype turned up a few times. V and J are TRBV6-2 or TRBV6-3 and TRBJ2-1; a possible D gene is TRBD2 (5 bases). V shed 2 bases and J shed 6 bases, with 11 bases lying between them. Germline values: CDR1 MNHEY, CDR2 SVGEGT. This CDR3 contains 14 residues. The CDR3: CASSYREGPNEQFF. The CDR3 coding sequence is TGTGCCAGCAGTTACCGGGAAGGGCCCAATGAGCAGTTCTTC.

This clonotype has ten or more counts. A much larger clone differs from this one at a single base, so this may be a read error. The chain has TRBV20-1 and TRBJ1-2, with 8 bases that match TRBD1. This CDR3 comprises 14 residues. Germline V gives CDR1 DFQATT, CDR2 SNEGSKA (reference sequence). The J segment lost 7 bases and the V segment lost 6 bases, leaving 13 bases of the junction unmatched. The CDR3 region is CSALDRGRMAGYTF. The CDR3 DNA sequence: TGCAGTGCCTTAGACAGGGGACGAATGGCTGGCTACACCTTC.

The sample holds many counts of this clonotype. This chain uses TRBV30 with TRBJ1-5, with D maybe TRBD1 (6 bases). The V and J ends lost 0 bases and 4 bases respectively, with 13 bases between them. The germline V gene has CDR1 GTSNPN and CDR2 SVGIG (reference sequence). This CDR3 spans 15 amino acids. The CDR3 reads CAWSVGLGGNQPQHF. The CDR3, as DNA: TGTGCCTGGAGTGTGGGTCTAGGGGGGAATCAGCCCCAGCATTTT.

This clonotype was observed at least ten times. The chain couples TRBV20-1 to TRBJ2-7; weak D call: TRBD2 (6 bases). CDR3 length equals 12 residues. The germline CDR1 and CDR2 sequences are DFQATT and SNEGSKA (reference sequence). Trimming pared 4 bases from V and 9 bases from J, leaving 16 bases between. CDR3 bases: TGCAGTGCTAACCTTGGGGGGTTGGCGCAGTACTTC. It is translated as CSANLGGLAQYF.

This clonotype came up many times. The rearrangement joins TRBV19 to TRBJ2-7, with 10 bases aligning to TRBD1. The CDR3 length is 15 residues. From germline, CDR1 is LNHDA and CDR2 SQIVND (reference sequence). The V segment lost 4 bases and the J segment 2 bases; nucleotides outside the gene matches: 5. The CDR3 DNA follows: TGTGCCAGTAGTAGTCGACAGGGGGCCACCTACGAGCAGTACTTC. The encoded protein is CASSSRQGATYEQYF.